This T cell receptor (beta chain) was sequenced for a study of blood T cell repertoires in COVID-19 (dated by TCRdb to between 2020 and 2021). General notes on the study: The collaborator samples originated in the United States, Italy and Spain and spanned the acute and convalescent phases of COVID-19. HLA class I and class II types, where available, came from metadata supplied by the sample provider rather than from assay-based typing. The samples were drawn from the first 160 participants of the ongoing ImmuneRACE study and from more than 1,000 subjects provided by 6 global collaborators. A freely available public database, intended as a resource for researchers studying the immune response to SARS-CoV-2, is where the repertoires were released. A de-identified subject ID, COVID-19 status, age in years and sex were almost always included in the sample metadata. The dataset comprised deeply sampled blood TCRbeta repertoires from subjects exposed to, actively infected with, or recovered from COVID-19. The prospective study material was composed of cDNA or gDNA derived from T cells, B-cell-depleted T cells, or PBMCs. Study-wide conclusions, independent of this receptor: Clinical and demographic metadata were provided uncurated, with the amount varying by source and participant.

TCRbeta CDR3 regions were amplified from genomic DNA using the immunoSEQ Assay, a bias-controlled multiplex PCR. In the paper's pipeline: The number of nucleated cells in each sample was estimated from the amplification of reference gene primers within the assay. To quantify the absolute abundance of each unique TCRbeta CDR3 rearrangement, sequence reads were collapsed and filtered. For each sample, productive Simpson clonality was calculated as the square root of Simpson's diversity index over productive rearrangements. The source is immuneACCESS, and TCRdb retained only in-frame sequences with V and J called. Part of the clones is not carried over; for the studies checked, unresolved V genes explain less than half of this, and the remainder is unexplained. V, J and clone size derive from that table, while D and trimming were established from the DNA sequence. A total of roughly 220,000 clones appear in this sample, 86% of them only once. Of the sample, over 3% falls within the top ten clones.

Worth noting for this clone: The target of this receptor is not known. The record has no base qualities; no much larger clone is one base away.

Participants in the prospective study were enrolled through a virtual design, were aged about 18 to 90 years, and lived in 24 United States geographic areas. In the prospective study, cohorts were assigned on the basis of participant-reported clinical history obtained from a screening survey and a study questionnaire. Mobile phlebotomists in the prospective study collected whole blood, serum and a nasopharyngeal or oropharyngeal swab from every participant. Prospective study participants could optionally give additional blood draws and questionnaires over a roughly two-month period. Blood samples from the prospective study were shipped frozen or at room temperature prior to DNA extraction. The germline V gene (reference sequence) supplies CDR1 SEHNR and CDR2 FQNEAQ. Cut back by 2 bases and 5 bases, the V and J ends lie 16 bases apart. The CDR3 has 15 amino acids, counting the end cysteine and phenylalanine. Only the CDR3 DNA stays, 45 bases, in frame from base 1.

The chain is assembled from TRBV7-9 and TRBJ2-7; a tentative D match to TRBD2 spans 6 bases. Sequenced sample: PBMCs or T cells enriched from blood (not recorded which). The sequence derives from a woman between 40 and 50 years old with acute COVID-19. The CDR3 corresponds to CASSLPIGGRDEQYF. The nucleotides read TGTGCCAGCAGCTTACCCATCGGAGGGCGCGACGAGCAGTACTTC.